This T cell receptor beta chain was identified in a study of blood T cell repertoires in COVID-19. About the study: Researchers got acute and convalescent COVID-19 samples from the United States, Italy and Spain.

As originally analysed: Amplification with reference gene primers provided the estimates of nucleated cell counts. Sequencing used immunoSEQ multiplex PCR; TCRdb keeps in-frame clones, though not all of them. V and J calls and clone size are copied from that table; D and trimming were computed from the DNA. The table lists some 300,000 clones, around 88% of them singletons. The V and J ends lost 5 bases and 6 bases respectively, with 13 bases between them. The CDR3 extends over 14 amino acids. Germline-derived CDR1 and CDR2 are SGHTA and FQGTGA. This clonotype originated in a woman younger than 45 who had recovered from COVID-19. The V call is TRBV7-3, the J call TRBJ2-2, with a tentative D call TRBD1 (6 bases). Material: peripheral blood. Here the CDR3 reads CASSPTGFPGELFF. CDR3 sequence (DNA): TGTGCCAGCAGCCCTACAGGGTTTCCCGGGGAGCTGTTTTTT.